This section outlines one TCR beta chain sequence together with its context. Its specificity is not known. The sample contains more than one DNA sequence encoding this CDR3. These data are taken from a study of cytomegalovirus exposure and HLA in healthy donors. Turning to the study itself: Roughly 80 million unique TCRs from HLA-typed donors made up an early data release. Notes on the study in general: V- and J-gene trimming in TCR beta was tied to a missense DCLRE1C variant by an analysis performed later. Certain sequence variants were highly shared and formed a cluster, and this cluster was likely a sequencing artifact.

Trimming cost V 7 bases and J 2 bases; bases outside gene matches: 4. There are 13 residues in the CDR3. Germline CDR1 reads SNHLY; CDR2 reads FYNNEI. PCR used 60 Vbeta primers and 13 Jbeta primers. Method: immunoSEQ multiplex PCR; TCRdb's copy keeps in-frame clones and lacks some. The table has about 190,000 clones, more than 60% seen once. The chain is built from TRBV2 and TRBJ1-1; 7 positions agree with TRBD1. The sequenced sample consisted of PBMCs. The source of this sequence is a woman between 25 and 40 years old in good health and CMV-seropositive. Written as DNA, the CDR3 is TGTGCCAGCATAAGGGACAGTAACACTGAAGCTTTCTTT. It is translated as CASIRDSNTEAFF.